The 8 T cell receptor beta chains below were found in one sample sequenced in a study of blood T cell repertoires in COVID-19. TCRdb's copy holds only in-frame clones and misses some; the assay was immunoSEQ multiplex PCR. In the table there are a few hundred thousand clones, about nine tenths of which are singletons. Sample: PBMCs or T cells enriched from blood (not recorded which). Source of these receptors: a woman between 50 and 59 years old who had been exposed to COVID-19.

This rearrangement joins TRBV6-5 to TRBJ1-4, with 7 positions matching TRBD1. This CDR3 contains 13 residues. V lost 6 bases and J lost 8; bases outside the gene matches: 6. Germline V gene lookup returns CDR1 MNHEY and CDR2 SVGAGI. The CDR3 loop reads CASRTGYREKLFF. CDR3 DNA: TGTGCCAGCAGGACAGGGTATCGAGAAAAACTGTTTTTT.

The genes are TRBV5-4 and TRBJ2-3, with TRBD1 as a possible D gene (6 bases). This CDR3 contains 15 residues. Trimming shortened V by 3 bases and J by 2 bases, and 13 bases separated the two germline ends. Germline values: CDR1 SGHNT, CDR2 YYREEE (reference sequence). For the CDR3, the DNA is TGTGCCAGCAGCTCATGGACAGCCGACACAGATACGCAGTATTTT. It is translated as CASSSWTADTDTQYF.

A remark on this clone: An end of the junction does not agree with germline; a read error may underlie this. The chain joins TRBV27 to TRBJ2-2; no definite D call. CDR3 length equals 14 residues. CDR1 MNHEY and CDR2 SMNVEV come from the germline V gene (reference sequence). CDR3 residues: CASSLNSKTGELFF. Here the CDR3 DNA reads TGTGCCAGCAGTCTAAACTCGAAAACCGGGGAGCTGTTTTTT.

The genes are TRBV30 and TRBJ2-4; maybe TRBD2 (5 bases). V lost 1 base and J 1 base, leaving 8 bases between the germline ends. Germline loops: CDR1 GTSNPN, CDR2 SVGIG (reference sequence). This CDR3 has 14 amino acids. The CDR3 protein is CAWSDWRAKNIQYF. The CDR3 DNA sequence: TGTGCCTGGAGTGATTGGAGGGCCAAAAACATTCAGTACTTC.

This sequence joins TRBV6-5 and TRBJ2-3; tentatively, D is TRBD2 (5 bases). V dropped 7 bases and J dropped 2 bases, with 13 bases sitting between them. The CDR3 spans 14 residues. Per the germline V gene, CDR1 is MNHEY and CDR2 is SVGAGI. As DNA, the CDR3 is TGTGCCAGCACCCCGGACTGGAACACAGATACGCAGTATTTT. As protein: CASTPDWNTDTQYF.

The chain joins TRBV4-1 to TRBJ1-5; D ambiguous. The CDR3 has 17 amino acids. The germline gives CDR1 MGHRA, CDR2 YSYEKL. V lost 0 bases and J lost 2, with 14 bases in between. DNA of the CDR3: TGCGCCAGCAGCCAAGAGTCGGGGAGGTACGGCAATCAGCCCCAGCATTTT. This sequence encodes CASSQESGRYGNQPQHF.

The chain combines TRBV4-1 with TRBJ2-1; 14 bases are a match to TRBD2. This CDR3 is built from 18 residues. The junction had 4 bases not matched to a gene; V was cut back by 3 bases and J by 0 bases. Germline V gene sequence: CDR1 MGHRA, CDR2 YSYEKL. CDR3 protein: CASSQSGTSGGSYNEQFF. DNA of the CDR3: TGCGCCAGCAGCCAGTCCGGGACTAGCGGGGGCTCCTACAATGAGCAGTTCTTC.

CDR3 loop: CASSLGPTVGNTIYF. The CDR3 coding sequence is TGCGCCAGCAGCTTGGGTCCGACTGTTGGAAACACCATATATTTT. This chain links TRBV5-1 with TRBJ1-3; no reliable D call. This CDR3 spans 15 amino acids. The germline V gene has CDR1 SGHRS and CDR2 YFSETQ. V dropped 0 bases and J dropped 3 bases, with 10 bases sitting between them.